Described below is a single T cell receptor beta chain sequence and its context. Its antigen is still unknown. Amplification of the TCR beta CDR3 regions used RNA transcripts (as template). In the first round, RT-PCR was carried out with HTBI primers, and a multiplex PCR formed the second round. TCRdb fed the multiplex PCR reads into MiXCR, producing one record per CDR3 protein. The sample lists under 400,000 distinct CDR3 sequences, 15% to 20% occurring once. This CDR3 comprises 15 residues. CDR1 and CDR2 (germline): MNHNS, SASEGT. V gave up 7 bases and J gave up 4 bases, with 19 bases separating them. This sample stems from a study of Graves' ophthalmopathy and Graves' hyperthyroidism. The overall study: Blood was drawn at initial diagnosis, before any treatment. The study, taken as a whole, reports: In separating ophthalmopathy from stable hyperthyroidism, a 13-signature model achieved 87.88% sensitivity and around 80% specificity.

The study enrolled ophthalmopathy donors with moderate-to-severe activity, CAS ≥3, NOSPECS ≥4 and duration under 3 months. From fresh peripheral blood, roughly 11 ml in volume, the PBMCs were obtained. Sequencing was performed on peripheral blood. This chain links TRBV6-1 with TRBJ1-1; D possibly corresponds to TRBD1 (6 bases). The sequence was obtained from an adult man with Graves' ophthalmopathy. This CDR3 reads CASNPQGARGTEAFF. In DNA, the CDR3 is TGTGCCAGCAATCCACAGGGAGCCCGCGGCACTGAAGCTTTCTTT.